What follows are 18 T cell receptor beta chains derived from one specimen sequenced in a study of cytomegalovirus exposure and HLA in healthy donors. Amplification used 60 Vbeta primers and 13 Jbeta primers. The data were produced by immunoSEQ multiplex PCR, yet TCRdb's version contains in-frame clones alone and is incomplete. The repertoire holds some 89,000 clones, with 75% to 85% as singletons. The sequenced material came from PBMCs. These receptor sequences come from a woman in her 30s in good health and CMV-seronegative.

The chain links TRBV5-8 to TRBJ2-3; 10 bases fit TRBD2. Per germline, CDR1 SGHTS and CDR2 YDEGEE. The CDR3 runs to 17 residues. With V trimmed by 2 bases and J by 4 bases, 10 bases remained unmatched. The CDR3 coding sequence is TGTGCCAGCAGCTTACGGTCAGCGGGAGGGAAGGCAGATACGCAGTATTTT. Its protein product is CASSLRSAGGKADTQYF.

This sequence joins TRBV7-2 and TRBJ2-3, with TRBD1 identical over 8 bases. Trimming at V came to 4 bases and at J to 3 bases, leaving 15 bases not matched to a gene. Germline assignment: CDR1 SGHTA and CDR2 FQGNSA. The CDR3 length is 18 residues. CDR3: CASSSPRTGPLQTDTQYF. The DNA of the CDR3 is TGTGCCAGCAGCTCCCCCCGGACAGGGCCCCTTCAAACAGATACGCAGTATTTT. The full variable domain, in which reference TRBV7-2 and TRBJ2-3 provide the parts outside the CDR3, is GAGVSQSPSNKVTEKGKDVELRCDPISGHTALYWYRQSLGQGLEFLIYFQGNSAPDKSGLPSDRFSAERTGGSVSTLTIQRTQQEDSAVYLCASSSPRTGPLQTDTQYFGPGTRLTVL.

The chain couples TRBV5-1 to TRBJ2-5, with D unresolved. Between the trimmed V and J ends, which lost 3 bases and 5 bases, there was a span of 5 bases. CDR1 SGHRS and CDR2 YFSETQ come from the germline V gene. The CDR3 extends over 11 amino acids. DNA for the CDR3: TGCGCCAGCAGCTATGGCGAGACCCAGTACTTC. Its protein is CASSYGETQYF.

The rearrangement joins TRBV29-1 to TRBJ1-4; TRBD1 matches 8 bases. Trimming took 7 bases from V and 10 from J; bases not matched to a gene: 11. This CDR3 region has 13 residues. CDR1 SQVTM and CDR2 ANQGSEA come from the germline V gene. The CDR3 is CSASVRGLGKLFF. In DNA form, the CDR3 reads TGCAGCGCCTCGGTCAGGGGGCTCGGAAAACTGTTTTTT.

This chain connects TRBV9 to TRBJ2-7, with 11 positions matching TRBD2. Trimming removed 3 bases from V and 4 bases from J; junction bases left unmatched: 6. The CDR3 covers 15 residues. Germline loops: CDR1 SGDLS, CDR2 YYNGEE. Here the CDR3 reads CASSAGTSGLYEQYF. The CDR3 DNA is TGTGCCAGCAGCGCCGGGACTAGCGGACTTTACGAGCAGTACTTC.

Points on this clone: Other nucleotide sequences in the sample specify the same CDR3. This chain joins TRBV15 and TRBJ2-5, with unresolved D. Near its end, the DNA agrees better with TRBJ2-7, so the J call may be wrong. CDR1 is LNHNV, CDR2 YYDKDF, per germline (reference sequence). The CDR3 covers 14 residues. The CDR3 DNA sequence: TGTGCCACCAGCAGAGATCGAGGTGGCTACGAGCAGTACTTC. It encodes CATSRDRGGYEQYF.

This clone has only a few counts. The CDR3 nucleotides are TGCAGCGTTGAGGGCTTCGGTTCAAAGACCGGGGAGCTGTTTTTT. Its protein product is CSVEGFGSKTGELFF. The chain is built from TRBV29-1 and TRBJ2-2; D remains unclear. The CDR3 runs to 15 residues. Germline-derived CDR1 and CDR2 are SQVTM and ANQGSEA. Trimming removed 3 bases from V and 5 bases from J, with 16 bases in between.

This chain links TRBV19 with TRBJ2-2, with TRBD2 identical over 7 bases. The CDR3 has 15 residues. Trimming at V came to 0 bases and at J to 6 bases, leaving 4 bases not matched to a gene. Looked up from germline, CDR1 is LNHDA and CDR2 is SQIVND (reference sequence). The CDR3 protein is CASSIDLAGAGELFF. The CDR3 bases are TGTGCCAGTAGTATAGATCTTGCGGGAGCCGGGGAGCTGTTTTTT.

The gene calls are TRBV19 and TRBJ2-5; a weak D match, TRBD1 (6 bases). The DNA end is a closer match to TRBJ2-7, so the J assignment may be wrong. From germline, CDR1 is LNHDA and CDR2 SQIVND (reference sequence). The CDR3 is 14 residues long. The CDR3 sequence is CASSIIVDSYEQYF. In DNA, the CDR3 is TGTGCCAGTAGTATTATAGTGGACAGCTACGAGCAGTACTTC.

The chain employs TRBV2 and TRBJ2-1; D may be TRBD1 (7 bases). Germline assignment: CDR1 SNHLY and CDR2 FYNNEI. V was trimmed by 3 bases and J by 7 bases, leaving 19 bases between them. The CDR3 has 16 residues. CDR3 protein: CASSDPAGGRQNEQFF. The DNA for the CDR3 is TGTGCCAGCAGTGACCCAGCAGGGGGGCGCCAGAATGAGCAGTTCTTC.

The rearrangement joins TRBV4-2 to TRBJ2-1, with D possibly being TRBD1 (5 bases). CDR3 length: 15 residues. V dropped 4 bases and J dropped 0 bases, with 10 bases sitting between them. Germline values: CDR1 LGHNA, CDR2 YNFKEQ. Here the CDR3 DNA reads TGTGCCAGCAGCCCCGGACACGTCTCCTACAATGAGCAGTTCTTC. It is translated as CASSPGHVSYNEQFF.

The rearrangement uses TRBV5-6 and TRBJ2-3, with D tentatively TRBD2 (6 bases). Germline assignment: CDR1 SGHDT and CDR2 YYEEEE. V gave up 4 bases and J gave up 7 bases, with 10 bases separating them. CDR3 size: 12 residues. This CDR3 reads CASSRGGNTQYF. The CDR3 DNA reads TGTGCCAGCAGCCGGGGCGGGAATACGCAGTATTTT.

This rearrangement joins TRBV29-1 to TRBJ2-2, with D uncertain. CDR3 length: 13 residues. The V and J ends lost 4 bases and 7 bases respectively, with 13 bases between them. The germline V gene has CDR1 SQVTM and CDR2 ANQGSEA. CDR3 loop: CSVGGTVVGELFF. In DNA, the CDR3 is TGCAGCGTTGGAGGAACGGTGGTCGGGGAGCTGTTTTTT.

This chain uses TRBV10-3 with TRBJ2-6; D uncertain. Trimming shortened V by 7 bases and J by 0 bases, and 22 bases separated the two germline ends. The CDR3 runs to 19 residues. The germline gives CDR1 ENHRY, CDR2 SYGVKD. The CDR3: CAITTSSSPTSSGANVLTF. The CDR3, as DNA: TGTGCCATCACTACTTCTTCGTCCCCAACGAGCTCTGGGGCCAACGTCCTGACTTTC.

This clone was observed a single time. This rearrangement joins TRBV20-1 to TRBJ2-5; D not resolved. With 5 bases removed from V and 7 bases from J, the gap between germline ends came to 8 bases. The CDR3 extends over 10 amino acids. CDR1 is DFQATT and CDR2 is SNEGSKA in the germline V gene (reference sequence). The chain's CDR3 is CSAARGTQYF. CDR3 nucleotides: TGCAGTGCTGCACGAGGGACCCAGTACTTC.

The chain has TRBV19 and TRBJ1-5, with 12 nucleotides matching TRBD1. The CDR3 consists of 15 residues. The ends lost 6 bases at V and 5 bases at J; junction bases unmatched: 5. From germline, CDR1 is LNHDA and CDR2 SQIVND (reference sequence). The CDR3 DNA is TGTGCCAGTAGGGGGACAGGGGGCTGGGATCAGCCCCAGCATTTT. As protein: CASRGTGGWDQPQHF.

The chain couples TRBV2 to TRBJ1-1; D is uncertain. CDR1 and CDR2 from the germline V gene are SNHLY and FYNNEI. The CDR3 totals 14 residues. V was trimmed by 8 bases and J by 1 base, leaving 14 bases between them. The CDR3 nucleotides read TGTGCCAGCCGAAGTGGGCGCCAGAACACTGAAGCTTTCTTT. The encoded protein is CASRSGRQNTEAFF.

In DNA, the CDR3 is TGTGCCACCAGTACGACTAGAGACCCGACGGGACAGATTAATGAAAAACTGTTTTTT. Its translation: CATSTTRDPTGQINEKLFF. This chain links TRBV15 with TRBJ1-4, with TRBD1 matching over 7 bases. CDR1 and CDR2 (germline): LNHNV, YYDKDF (reference sequence). The CDR3 covers 19 residues. V lost 6 bases, J lost 4 bases, and 20 bases stayed unmatched.